This T cell receptor (beta chain) was identified in a study of T cell responses to AZD1222 COVID-19 vaccine. About this clone itself: Its antigen is currently unknown.

Profiled with immunoSEQ multiplex PCR; TCRdb holds only in-frame clones, not every one. The sample has 90,000 to 100,000 clones, around 90% seen once. This CDR3 comprises 13 residues. CDR1 SGHDT and CDR2 YYEEEE come from the germline V gene. V was trimmed by 1 base and J by 3 bases, leaving 6 bases between them. Study findings and constraints: Recipients of two AZD1222 doses showed rising Spike-specific TCR breadth and depth.

The source of this sequence is an adult in good health. The V gene is TRBV5-6, the J gene TRBJ2-3; D is undetermined. The sequencing used peripheral blood, collected on day 0 of AZD1222 vaccination. The CDR3: CASSLIGTDTQYF. The CDR3 DNA follows: TGTGCCAGCAGCTTGATCGGGACAGATACGCAGTATTTT.